The 25 T cell receptor beta chains below were found in one sample sequenced in a study of blood T cell repertoires in COVID-19. Generated by immunoSEQ multiplex PCR, the TCRdb table keeps only in-frame clones and is missing some. This sample has approximately 150,000 clones; about 85% occur once, and the top ten carry under 6.5%. Sequencing input: peripheral blood. These receptor sequences come from a woman aged 45-59 years with COVID-19, enrolled during active disease.

V is TRBV10-2 and J is TRBJ1-3, with D maybe TRBD1 (5 bases). Per the germline V gene, CDR1 is WSHSY and CDR2 is SAAADI. V was trimmed by 3 bases and J by 0 bases, leaving 9 bases between them. CDR3 length equals 15 residues. CDR3 nucleotides: TGCGCCAGCAGTGACGGGGGACGCTCTGGAAACACCATATATTTT. Encoded protein: CASSDGGRSGNTIYF.

The chain couples TRBV5-5 to TRBJ1-1; 7 bases match TRBD1. CDR3 length: 13 residues. Germline V gene data show CDR1 as SGHKS and CDR2 as YYEKEE (reference sequence). V gave up 5 bases and J gave up 7 bases; unmatched junction bases: 8. For the CDR3, the DNA is TGTGCCAGCAGTCTGGACAGGCGGGTTGAAGCTTTCTTT. Its protein product is CASSLDRRVEAFF.

The genes are TRBV19 and TRBJ1-2, with a tentative D call TRBD1 (6 bases). Germline V gene sequence: CDR1 LNHDA, CDR2 SQIVND (reference sequence). V was cut by 3 bases and J by 2 bases, with 10 bases left in between. The CDR3 contains 14 residues. DNA of the CDR3: TGTGCCAGTAGTATGACCACAGGGAACTATGGCTACACCTTC. Amino acid sequence: CASSMTTGNYGYTF.

In this sample, this clone turned up a few times. The chain is built from TRBV19 and TRBJ1-2; a weak D match, TRBD1 (5 bases). V was shortened by 7 bases and J by 4 bases, with 19 bases between the two germline ends. The CDR3 runs to 15 residues. CDR1 is LNHDA and CDR2 is SQIVND in the germline V gene (reference sequence). The CDR3 spells CASTRRDSEAYGYTF. Written as DNA, the CDR3 is TGTGCCAGTACCCGCCGGGACTCCGAGGCCTATGGCTACACCTTC. Drawing the rest from reference TRBV19 and TRBJ1-2, the complete variable domain is DGGITQSPKYLFRKEGQNVTLSCEQNLNHDAMYWYRQDPGQGLRLIYYSQIVNDFQKGDIAEGYSVSREKKESFPLTVTSAQKNPTAFYLCASTRRDSEAYGYTFGSGTRLTVV.

The chain combines TRBV19 with TRBJ2-1, with TRBD2 matching 11 bases. CDR1 and CDR2 from the germline V gene are LNHDA and SQIVND (reference sequence). The CDR3 has 14 amino acids. The V and J ends lost 5 bases and 10 bases, in that order; junction bases with no gene match: 7. CDR3 nucleotide sequence: TGTGCCAGTAGTGGTTCTAGCGGGGGGAGGGAGCAGTTCTTC. It yields the protein CASSGSSGGREQFF.

This clone has only a few counts. V gene TRBV4-1 combines with J gene TRBJ1-5; tentatively, D is TRBD1 (6 bases). The CDR3 totals 15 residues. In germline, CDR1 is MGHRA, CDR2 YSYEKL. Trimming removed 5 bases from V and 0 bases from J, with 11 bases in between. As DNA, the CDR3 is TGCGCCAGCAGCTCACACAGGGCTAGCAATCAGCCCCAGCATTTT. Residues: CASSSHRASNQPQHF.

The chain links TRBV9 to TRBJ2-1; 9 bases match TRBD2. CDR1 SGDLS and CDR2 YYNGEE come from the germline V gene. The trim removed 0 bases at V and 5 bases at J, leaving 3 bases unmatched. This CDR3 spans 15 amino acids. The CDR3 loop is CASSVGGGADNEQFF. The CDR3 nucleotides are TGTGCCAGCAGCGTAGGCGGGGGGGCCGACAATGAGCAGTTCTTC.

This chain uses TRBV25-1 with TRBJ2-7, with TRBD1 matching 11 bases. This CDR3 spans 15 amino acids. J gave up 7 bases and V 4 bases, and 9 bases lay outside the gene matches. CDR1 MGHDK and CDR2 SYGVNS come from the germline V gene. In DNA form, the CDR3 reads TGTGCCAGCAGTGCGGACAGGGGGCTGACGGGGGAGCAGTACTTC. Protein product: CASSADRGLTGEQYF.

This chain connects TRBV28 to TRBJ1-3, with 7 positions matching TRBD1. Unmatched junction bases numbered 3, after V lost 6 bases and J lost 1 base. Looked up from germline, CDR1 is MDHEN and CDR2 is SYDVKM. This CDR3 region has 14 residues. The CDR3 sequence is CASSRGQSGNTIYF. In nucleotides, the CDR3 is TGTGCCAGCAGCCGGGGACAGTCTGGAAACACCATATATTTT. Drawing the rest from reference TRBV28 and TRBJ1-3, the complete variable domain is DVKVTQSSRYLVKRTGEKVFLECVQDMDHENMFWYRQDPGLGLRLIYFSYDVKMKEKGDIPEGYSVSREKKERFSLILESASTNQTSMYLCASSRGQSGNTIYFGEGSWLTVV.

This chain uses TRBV7-2 with TRBJ2-1; 11 bases agree with TRBD2. Per the germline V gene, CDR1 is SGHTA and CDR2 is FQGNSA. Losses at the gene ends were 5 bases for V and 4 bases for J; bases not matched to a gene: 4. The CDR3 contains 15 residues. CDR3 residues: CASSISGGDYNEQFF. As DNA, the CDR3 is TGTGCCAGCAGCATTAGCGGGGGGGATTACAATGAGCAGTTCTTC.

The CDR3, as DNA: TGTGCCAGCAGCGGAGATGGGGGGTCGAACACCGGGGAGCTGTTTTTT. It encodes CASSGDGGSNTGELFF. The chain couples TRBV13 to TRBJ2-2; TRBD2 might be the D (6 bases). Looked up from germline, CDR1 is PRHDT and CDR2 is FYEKMQ (reference sequence). V was trimmed by 5 bases and J by 0 bases, leaving 13 bases between them. This CDR3 spans 16 amino acids.

The V gene is TRBV19, the J gene TRBJ2-2; no firm D call. This CDR3 is built from 13 residues. Germline V lookup: CDR1 LNHDA, CDR2 SQIVND (reference sequence). The V gene lost 3 bases and the J gene lost 6 bases, with 8 bases spanning the gap. The chain's CDR3 is CASSMYEAGELFF. The CDR3 region has the DNA TGTGCCAGTAGTATGTACGAGGCCGGGGAGCTGTTTTTT.

V is TRBV30 and J is TRBJ2-2, with 7 positions matching TRBD1. Germline V gives CDR1 GTSNPN, CDR2 SVGIG (reference sequence). The V and J ends lost 3 bases and 3 bases, in that order; junction bases with no gene match: 4. CDR3 length equals 14 residues. CDR3 loop: CAWRGQADTGELFF. CDR3 coding DNA: TGTGCCTGGAGAGGACAGGCGGACACCGGGGAGCTGTTTTTT. The complete variable domain, with remaining parts taken from reference TRBV30 and TRBJ2-2, reads SQTIHQWPATLVQPVGSPLSLECTVEGTSNPNLYWYRQAAGRGLQLLFYSVGIGQISSEVPQNLSASRPQDRQFILSSKKLLLSDSGFYLCAWRGQADTGELFFGEGSRLTVL.

The chain is built from TRBV3-1 (or the pseudogene TRBV3-2) and TRBJ2-3; 9 nucleotides align to TRBD2. The CDR3 contains 15 residues. Losses at the gene ends were 4 bases for V and 9 bases for J; bases not matched to a gene: 11. Per the germline V gene, CDR1 is LGHDT and CDR2 is YNNKEL (reference sequence). The CDR3 DNA sequence: TGTGCCAGCAGCCTAAGCGGGGGGTTTGCATGGACGCAGTATTTT. Amino acid sequence: CASSLSGGFAWTQYF.

This chain uses TRBV4-2 with TRBJ1-1; D is unclear. In germline, CDR1 is LGHNA, CDR2 YNFKEQ. CDR3 length: 14 amino acids. Trimming shortened V by 1 base and J by 0 bases, and 6 bases separated the two germline ends. Here the CDR3 reads CASSQAGVNTEAFF. In DNA, the CDR3 is TGTGCCAGCAGCCAAGCCGGGGTGAACACTGAAGCTTTCTTT.

The chain recombines TRBV7-3 with TRBJ2-1, with 9 bases that match TRBD1. Germline CDR1 reads SGHTA; CDR2 reads FQGTGA. V lost 2 bases and J lost 4; bases outside the gene matches: 3. The length of the CDR3 is 15 residues. The CDR3 bases are TGTGCCAGCAGCTTAGGGACAGGGCAATACAATGAGCAGTTCTTC. This codes for CASSLGTGQYNEQFF.

This rearrangement joins TRBV6-6 to TRBJ1-1; D remains unclear. The CDR3 is 17 amino acids. The germline CDR1 and CDR2 sequences are MNHNY and SVGAGI (reference sequence). Trimming cost V 5 bases and J 0 bases, with 19 bases left between them. The CDR3 bases are TGTGCCAGCAGTCCCTGGCTCGGGGATATCTTGAACACTGAAGCTTTCTTT. Its protein is CASSPWLGDILNTEAFF.

This clone was seen only once. The chain recombines TRBV4-3 with TRBJ1-6, with D hard to call. The V and J ends lost 0 bases and 8 bases respectively, with 11 bases between them. The CDR3 is 15 residues long. Per germline, CDR1 LGHNA and CDR2 YSLEER. CDR3 bases: TGCGCCAGCAGCCAAGATCCCCGAGAGGATTCACCCCTCCACTTT. Protein product: CASSQDPREDSPLHF.

CDR3 sequence reads: CASSYSEQGQPQHF. In DNA form, the CDR3 reads TGTGCCAGCAGTTACTCCGAGCAGGGGCAGCCCCAGCATTTT. The J gene is TRBJ1-5, the V gene TRBV6-6; TRBD1 is a possible D gene (6 bases). Trimming removed 0 bases from V and 7 bases from J, with 10 bases in between. The CDR3 covers 14 residues. In germline, CDR1 is MNHNY, CDR2 SVGAGI (reference sequence).

V gene TRBV6-2 or TRBV6-3 combines with J gene TRBJ1-1; D may be TRBD1 (5 bases). This CDR3 spans 13 amino acids. Trimming pared 4 bases from V and 11 bases from J, leaving 17 bases between. Germline V CDR1 and CDR2: MNHEY, SVGEGT. The CDR3 DNA is TGTGCCAGCAGTTCGGGGGTCTTCCTCGACGCTTTCTTT. Amino acid sequence: CASSSGVFLDAFF.

The genes are TRBV6-5 and TRBJ1-3, with 8 bases matching TRBD1. The CDR3 runs to 16 residues. The V gene end was trimmed by 2 bases and the J gene end by 5 bases; junction bases not matched to a gene: 8. Germline V gene sequence: CDR1 MNHEY, CDR2 SVGAGI. The CDR3 protein is CASSYTPGQGRNTIYF. Here the CDR3 DNA reads TGTGCCAGCAGTTACACCCCCGGACAGGGCAGAAACACCATATATTTT.

This clone occurred once. V usage is TRBV29-1 and J usage is TRBJ2-2; 11 bases are shared with TRBD2. The CDR3 runs 16 residues. J gave up 4 bases and V 1 base, and 5 bases lay outside the gene matches. Germline CDR1 and CDR2: SQVTM and ANQGSEA. CDR3 amino acids: CSVEVGTSGSTGELFF. CDR3 bases: TGCAGCGTTGAAGTTGGGACTAGCGGATCCACCGGGGAGCTGTTTTTT.

The chain has TRBV11-2 and TRBJ2-1; perhaps TRBD2 as D (5 bases). The CDR3 runs to 16 residues. The V gene's germline CDR1 is SGHAT and CDR2 FQNNGV. Trimming took 5 bases from V and 5 from J, leaving 19 bases between them. CDR3 coding DNA: TGTGCCAGCAGCACGTTCACTAGTTCCTGGGACAATGAGCAGTTCTTC. Translation: CASSTFTSSWDNEQFF.

The chain uses TRBV5-4 and TRBJ1-2, with 8 nucleotides matching TRBD1. V shed 3 bases and J 7 bases; nucleotides not matched to a gene: 11. The germline V gene has CDR1 SGHNT and CDR2 YYREEE (reference sequence). CDR3 length: 15 residues. The CDR3 DNA sequence: TGTGCCAGCAGCTGGAGGGGGCAGGGGGCGGGTGGCTACACCTTC. This encodes CASSWRGQGAGGYTF.

The chain is built from TRBV5-6 and TRBJ2-2, with TRBD1 as a possible D gene (6 bases). Germline V gives CDR1 SGHDT, CDR2 YYEEEE. This CDR3 contains 15 residues. V shed 4 bases and J shed 1 base, with 11 bases lying between them. The CDR3 loop reads CASSRRGLNTGELFF. The CDR3 coding sequence is TGTGCCAGCAGCCGCAGGGGCCTGAACACCGGGGAGCTGTTTTTT.